Included here is one T cell receptor (beta chain) sequence, with context. Its antigen is as yet unknown. In germline, CDR1 is MNHNS, CDR2 SASEGT. There are 10 residues in the CDR3. Between the trimmed V and J ends, which lost 4 bases and 4 bases, there was a span of 2 bases. The data belong to a study of OX40 agonist ivuxolimab in advanced cancers. Study details: Across the patients, intravenous ivuxolimab was delivered every 2 weeks at 0.01 to 10 mg/kg. Therapy given before enrollment (anti-PD-1, anti-PD-L1 or anti-CTLA-4) was allowed, and around 44% had some. Findings of the study overall: In general, CD8+ T cells held more expanded clones than CD4+ did, on average. Compared with others, partial responders at 0.1-3.0 mg/kg displayed clonal expansion among the lowest.

The assay was immunoSEQ multiplex PCR, and TCRdb's table has in-frame clones only and misses some. Of 20,000 or so clones listed, around 86% are singletons. Sequenced material: CD4+ or CD8+ T cells sorted from blood, taken in a trial of the OX40 agonist ivuxolimab. This receptor was obtained from an adult with an advanced solid tumor such as melanoma, head and neck, liver or kidney cancer. This sequence joins TRBV6-1 and TRBJ2-7; D not resolved. CDR3 loop: CASSAYEQYF. CDR3 DNA sequence: TGTGCCAGCAGTGCTTACGAGCAGTACTTC.